The clone carrying this T cell receptor beta chain was picked up many times. Antigen specificity is unknown. This specimen belongs to a study of identical twins. Study-level points and caveats: Monozygotic twin pairs showed more out-of-frame TCR alpha sharing than models estimated. Abundant cord blood beta clonotypes carried fewer insertions; memory repertoires showed none.

The CDR3 is 15 residues long. Germline trimming cut 5 bases from V and 6 bases from J; bases unmatched to any gene: 7. One entry per CDR3 protein, called by TCRdb with MiXCR from the 5' RACE reads. Altogether 690,000 or so distinct CDR3 sequences are present, more than 6.5% being singletons, with the ten largest covering roughly 0.97%. This sample was shared with a second study, whose subject was yellow fever vaccine responses in identical twins.

The sample was PBMCs. This TCR was sampled from a woman between 18 and 29 years old in good health. This rearrangement joins TRBV12-3 or TRBV12-4 to TRBJ2-2; 9 bases are shared with TRBD1. This CDR3 is CASSPGTGRSGELFF. Written as DNA, the CDR3 is TGTGCCAGCAGTCCCGGGACAGGGAGATCCGGGGAGCTGTTTTTT.